This T cell receptor beta chain was found in a study of identical twins. The table lists this clonotype with many counts. CDR1 is MNHEY and CDR2 is SMNVEV in the germline V gene (reference sequence). Unmatched junction bases numbered 7, after V lost 2 bases and J lost 3 bases. The CDR3 contains 15 residues. Using its own MiXCR run on the 5' RACE reads, TCRdb lists one record per CDR3 protein. The sample yields about 240,000 distinct CDR3 sequences, more than 9% seen once. This sequence was found in a man aged 50 or older in good health. The specimen sequenced was memory T cells sorted from blood. V usage is TRBV27 and J usage is TRBJ2-7; TRBD2 agrees at 7 bases. The CDR3 is CASSLRASGNYEQYF. Here the CDR3 DNA reads TGTGCCAGCAGTTTAAGGGCTAGCGGAAACTACGAGCAGTACTTC.